This TCR beta chain came from a study of cytomegalovirus exposure and HLA in healthy donors. Both 60 Vbeta primers and 13 Jbeta primers went into the PCR. Assay: immunoSEQ multiplex PCR; the TCRdb copy retains only in-frame clones and omits some. The table has 100,000 or so clones, just over 75% seen once; the top ten hold roughly 8%. The TCR was taken from a man in his forties or fifties in good health and CMV-seropositive. What was sequenced was PBMCs.

CDR3 amino acids: CASSPDRGNSPLHF. DNA for the CDR3: TGTGCCAGCTCACCAGACAGGGGGAATTCACCCCTCCACTTT. The rearrangement uses TRBV18 and TRBJ1-6; 9 bases map to TRBD1. This CDR3 has 14 amino acids. The trim removed 2 bases at V and 7 bases at J, leaving 0 bases unmatched. Germline V lookup: CDR1 KGHSH, CDR2 LQKENI.